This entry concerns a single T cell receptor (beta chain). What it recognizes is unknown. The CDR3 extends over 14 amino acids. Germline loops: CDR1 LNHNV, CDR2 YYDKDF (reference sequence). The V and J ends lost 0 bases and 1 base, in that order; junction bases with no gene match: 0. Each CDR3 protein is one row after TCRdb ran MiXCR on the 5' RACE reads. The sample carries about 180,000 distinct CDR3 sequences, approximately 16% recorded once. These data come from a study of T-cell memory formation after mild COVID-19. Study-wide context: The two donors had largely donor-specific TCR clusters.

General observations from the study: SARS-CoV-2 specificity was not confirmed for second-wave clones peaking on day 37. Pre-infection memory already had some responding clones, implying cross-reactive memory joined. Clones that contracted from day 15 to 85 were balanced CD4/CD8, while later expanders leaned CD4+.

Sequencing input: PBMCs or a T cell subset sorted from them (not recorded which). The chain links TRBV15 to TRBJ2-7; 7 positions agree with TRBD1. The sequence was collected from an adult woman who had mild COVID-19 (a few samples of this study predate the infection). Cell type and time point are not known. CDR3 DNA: TGTGCCACCAGCAGAGACAGGGGGTCCTACGAGCAGTACTTC. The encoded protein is CATSRDRGSYEQYF.